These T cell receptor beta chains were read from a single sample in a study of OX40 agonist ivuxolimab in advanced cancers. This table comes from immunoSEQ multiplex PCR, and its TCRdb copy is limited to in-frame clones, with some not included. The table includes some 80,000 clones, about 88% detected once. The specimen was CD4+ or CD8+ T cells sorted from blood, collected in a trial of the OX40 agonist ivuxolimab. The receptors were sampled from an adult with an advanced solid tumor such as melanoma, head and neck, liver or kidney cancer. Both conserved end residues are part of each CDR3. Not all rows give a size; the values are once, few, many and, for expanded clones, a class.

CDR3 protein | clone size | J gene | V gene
CASSRPGTGRTEAFF | once | TRBJ1-1 | TRBV6-5
CARTGVSYNEQFF | few | TRBJ2-1 | TRBV7-9
CATSRDREKLFF | once | TRBJ1-4 | TRBV15
CASSQEAQGSGANVLTF | once | TRBJ2-6 | TRBV4-3
CATNPRDSNGNTIYF | NA | TRBJ1-3 | TRBV30
CASRDITINQPQHF | few | TRBJ1-5 | TRBV19
CASSLVGIRQETQYF | NA | TRBJ2-5 | TRBV5-4
CASSEGSRPADTQYF | NA | TRBJ2-3 | TRBV2
CASSVVGGGTDTQYF | NA | TRBJ2-3 | TRBV9
CAWSVGGLPDTQYF | NA | TRBJ2-3 | TRBV30
CASSPGGALRQYF | NA | TRBJ2-5 | TRBV14
CASSQTGLSAFF | NA | TRBJ1-1 | TRBV7-8
CASSGGPGQGRYNEQFF | NA | TRBJ2-1 | TRBV9
CASSRTGGSTGNTIYF | NA | TRBJ1-3 | TRBV5-1
CASYLGTGPFRTQYF | NA | TRBJ2-3 | TRBV27
CASSLSGTSYNEQFF | NA | TRBJ2-1 | TRBV7-2
CASRKGARNTEAFF | NA | TRBJ1-1 | TRBV11-3
CASSLVPGPSGNTIYF | NA | TRBJ1-3 | TRBV7-8
CASSYSGTGTGYTF | NA | TRBJ1-2 | TRBV6-6
CASSLDSGGYNEQFF | NA | TRBJ2-1 | TRBV7-2
CASSPRSTVSEKLFF | once | TRBJ1-4 | TRBV7-9
CASQHTSVRPTDTQYF | NA | TRBJ2-3 | TRBV19
CASSPIAGGDTQYF | NA | TRBJ2-3 | TRBV7-2
CSVEGEAEQYF | NA | TRBJ2-7 | TRBV29-1
CATSRVVGGQYEQYF | NA | TRBJ2-7 | TRBV15
CASSLMSDTQYF | NA | TRBJ2-3 | TRBV7-9
CASSTSPWAGSPKGYNEQFF | NA | TRBJ2-1 | TRBV19
CAISTGTATEAFF | NA | TRBJ1-1 | TRBV10-3